The 6 T cell receptor beta chains given below trace back to one sample, sequenced in a study of T cell responses to AZD1222 COVID-19 vaccine. Using immunoSEQ multiplex PCR, the repertoire was profiled, and TCRdb retains in-frame clones only, with some absent. This table has around 130,000 clones, 90% to 95% appearing once. The starting material was peripheral blood, obtained on day 0 of AZD1222 vaccination. Receptors originate from an adult in good health.

This chain uses TRBV2 with TRBJ1-5; D is uncertain. Trimming took off 3 bases at V and 1 base at J, with 4 bases between the two ends. The CDR3 covers 13 residues. Looked up from germline, CDR1 is SNHLY and CDR2 is FYNNEI. The CDR3 DNA sequence: TGTGCCAGCAGTGACGAGAGCAATCAGCCCCAGCATTTT. Its translation is CASSDESNQPQHF. The entire variable domain, with the rest obtained from reference TRBV2 and TRBJ1-5, is as follows: EPEVTQTPSHQVTQMGQEVILRCVPISNHLYFYWYRQILGQKVEFLVSFYNNEISEKSEIFDDQFSVERPDGSNFTLKIRSTKLEDSAMYFCASSDESNQPQHFGDGTRLSIL.

This chain links TRBV6-5 with TRBJ1-3; no reliable D call. V shed 8 bases and J shed 0 bases, with 5 bases lying between them. This CDR3 region has 12 residues. Per germline, CDR1 MNHEY and CDR2 SVGAGI. In nucleotides, the CDR3 is TGTGCCAGCGGGTCCTCTGGAAACACCATATATTTT. This translates into CASGSSGNTIYF.

The chain carries TRBV3-1 (or the pseudogene TRBV3-2) and TRBJ2-2; 7 nucleotides agree with TRBD1. The CDR3 covers 16 residues. CDR1 is LGHDT, CDR2 YNNKEL, per germline (reference sequence). Trimming at V came to 2 bases and at J to 0 bases, leaving 3 bases not matched to a gene. CDR3 nucleotide sequence: TGTGCCAGCAGCCAAACCGGGACAGCGAACACCGGGGAGCTGTTTTTT. Protein sequence: CASSQTGTANTGELFF.

The chain links TRBV27 to TRBJ2-1; D is uncertain. Germline-derived CDR1 and CDR2 are MNHEY and SMNVEV (reference sequence). The CDR3 consists of 18 residues. V shed 3 bases and J shed 0 bases, with 18 bases lying between them. The CDR3 reads CASSFRQRPNPSYNEQFF. The CDR3 DNA reads as TGTGCCAGCAGTTTCCGTCAGCGACCAAATCCCTCCTACAATGAGCAGTTCTTC.

The chain joins TRBV11-1 to TRBJ2-1; 7 positions agree with TRBD1. The CDR3 length is 14 residues. Germline V gene lookup returns CDR1 SGHAT and CDR2 FQDESV (reference sequence). The trim removed 5 bases at V and 9 bases at J, leaving 10 bases unmatched. The CDR3, as DNA: TGTGCCAGCAGCCATCGGGACAGAAGGAGTGAGCAGTTCTTC. It encodes CASSHRDRRSEQFF.

The rearrangement uses TRBV30 and TRBJ1-2; TRBD1 might be the D (6 bases). From germline, CDR1 is GTSNPN and CDR2 SVGIG (reference sequence). Between the trimmed V and J ends, which lost 0 bases and 10 bases, there was a span of 15 bases. The CDR3 spans 13 residues. CDR3 coding DNA: TGTGCCTGGAGTGTATCAGAGGGGGGACCCTACACCTTC. It encodes CAWSVSEGGPYTF.